This entry features one T cell receptor beta chain sequence. CDR3 size: 14 residues. CDR1 and CDR2 (germline): LGHDT, YNNKEL (reference sequence). The V and J ends lost 5 bases and 6 bases, in that order; junction bases with no gene match: 3. This entry belongs to a study of blood T cell repertoires in COVID-19. Study at large: PBMCs, B-cell-depleted T cells, or T cells were the source of the cDNA or gDNA that made up the material.

Profiled with immunoSEQ multiplex PCR; TCRdb holds only in-frame clones, not every one. The table lists fewer than 110,000 clones, about four fifths of them singletons, with over 4% in the top ten. The sample was peripheral blood. The source is a man aged 70 or older with acute or convalescent COVID-19. The genes are TRBV3-1 (or the pseudogene TRBV3-2) and TRBJ1-5, with 11 bases that match TRBD1. The CDR3 loop reads CASSWGQGGQPQHF. In DNA form, the CDR3 reads TGTGCCAGCAGCTGGGGACAGGGGGGTCAGCCCCAGCATTTT.